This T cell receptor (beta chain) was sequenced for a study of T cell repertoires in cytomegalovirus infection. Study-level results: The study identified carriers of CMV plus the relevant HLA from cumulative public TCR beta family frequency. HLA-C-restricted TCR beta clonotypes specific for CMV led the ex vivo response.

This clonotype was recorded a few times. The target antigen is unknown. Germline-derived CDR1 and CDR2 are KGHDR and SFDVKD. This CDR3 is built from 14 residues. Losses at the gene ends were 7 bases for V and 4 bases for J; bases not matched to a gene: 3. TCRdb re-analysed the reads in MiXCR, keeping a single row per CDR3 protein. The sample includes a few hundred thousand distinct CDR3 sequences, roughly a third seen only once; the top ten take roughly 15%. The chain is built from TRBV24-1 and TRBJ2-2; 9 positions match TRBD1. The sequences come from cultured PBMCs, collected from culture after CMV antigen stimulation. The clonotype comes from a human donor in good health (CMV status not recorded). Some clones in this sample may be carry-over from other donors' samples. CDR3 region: CATRGQGSTGELFF. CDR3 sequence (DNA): TGTGCCACCAGGGGACAGGGAAGCACCGGGGAGCTGTTTTTT.